These T cell receptor beta chains were read from a single sample in a study of T-cell memory formation after mild COVID-19. TCRdb used MiXCR to reprocess the 5' RACE reads, holding one entry per CDR3 protein. The sample carries around 80,000 distinct CDR3 sequences, approximately 14% recorded once. Sequenced input: PBMCs or a T cell subset sorted from them (not recorded which). These receptors all stem from an adult woman who had mild COVID-19 (a few samples of this study predate the infection). Cell type and time point are not known. CDR3s include the opening cysteine and the closing phenylalanine or tryptophan. A D gene is named only where the DNA matches it firmly. Clone sizes are given selectively: once, few, many, or a class where the clone is expanded.

j_call: TRBJ2-2
clone_size: few
v_call: TRBV5-1
d_call: TRBD2
cdr3_aa: CASSPGTSEQGELFF
cdr3_nt: TGCGCCAGCAGCCCAGGGACTAGCGAGCAGGGGGAGCTGTTTTTT

j_call: TRBJ2-2
clone_size: few
v_call: TRBV12-3/TRBV12-4
d_call: TRBD2
cdr3_aa: CASGLAGETGELFF
cdr3_nt: TGTGCCAGCGGGCTAGCGGGAGAAACCGGGGAGCTGTTTTTT

j_call: TRBJ2-7
clone_size: -
v_call: TRBV5-1
d_call: -
cdr3_aa: CASSNKATSSYEQYF
cdr3_nt: TGCGCCAGCTCCAACAAGGCTACAAGCTCCTACGAGCAGTACTTC

j_call: TRBJ2-3
clone_size: few
v_call: TRBV29-1
d_call: -
cdr3_aa: CSVETPAQGTDTQYF
cdr3_nt: TGCAGCGTTGAAACCCCCGCTCAGGGCACAGATACGCAGTATTTT

j_call: TRBJ2-7
clone_size: few
v_call: TRBV24-1
d_call: -
cdr3_aa: CATSDLEGPGPYEQYF
cdr3_nt: TGTGCCACCAGTGATTTGGAGGGGCCGGGACCCTACGAGCAGTACTTC

j_call: TRBJ2-5
clone_size: -
v_call: TRBV12-3/TRBV12-4
d_call: -
cdr3_aa: CASSPVRGPETQYF
cdr3_nt: TGTGCCAGCAGTCCAGTGCGGGGGCCGGAGACCCAGTACTTC

j_call: TRBJ1-2
clone_size: few
v_call: TRBV30
d_call: -
cdr3_aa: CAWANYGYTF
cdr3_nt: TGTGCCTGGGCCAACTATGGCTACACCTTC

j_call: TRBJ2-1
clone_size: -
v_call: TRBV5-1
d_call: TRBD1
cdr3_aa: CASSLGQGRDEQFF
cdr3_nt: TGCGCCAGCAGCTTGGGACAGGGTCGGGATGAGCAGTTCTTC

j_call: TRBJ2-6
clone_size: -
v_call: TRBV15
d_call: TRBD1
cdr3_aa: CATSRQDRGASGANVLTF
cdr3_nt: TGTGCCACCAGCAGACAGGACAGGGGGGCGTCCGGGGCCAACGTCCTGACTTTC

j_call: TRBJ2-5
clone_size: -
v_call: TRBV7-9
d_call: -
cdr3_aa: CASSPGPRETQYF
cdr3_nt: TGTGCCAGCAGCCCGGGCCCCCGAGAGACCCAGTACTTC

j_call: TRBJ1-1
clone_size: few
v_call: TRBV5-4
d_call: -
cdr3_aa: CASSLSLRQVMNTEAFF
cdr3_nt: TGTGCCAGCAGCTTGTCCCTCCGACAAGTCATGAACACTGAAGCTTTCTTT

j_call: TRBJ2-5
clone_size: few
v_call: TRBV12-3/TRBV12-4
d_call: TRBD1
cdr3_aa: CASSLGSGTAQETQYF
cdr3_nt: TGTGCCAGCAGTTTAGGGTCCGGGACAGCTCAAGAGACCCAGTACTTC

j_call: TRBJ2-7
clone_size: -
v_call: TRBV27
d_call: -
cdr3_aa: CASSPGPSHEQYF
cdr3_nt: TGTGCCAGCAGTCCAGGGCCCTCTCACGAGCAGTACTTC

j_call: TRBJ2-1
clone_size: -
v_call: TRBV6-6
d_call: -
cdr3_aa: CASSYRLAQPYNEQFF
cdr3_nt: TGTGCCAGCAGTTACAGGCTAGCGCAACCTTACAATGAGCAGTTCTTC

j_call: TRBJ2-6
clone_size: -
v_call: TRBV9
d_call: -
cdr3_aa: CASSVSGSPSGANVLTF
cdr3_nt: TGTGCCAGCAGCGTATCGGGATCCCCGTCTGGGGCCAACGTCCTGACTTTC

j_call: TRBJ2-7
clone_size: -
v_call: TRBV5-1
d_call: TRBD1
cdr3_aa: CASSPPGTGFYEQYF
cdr3_nt: TGCGCCAGCAGCCCTCCTGGGACAGGCTTCTACGAGCAGTACTTC

j_call: TRBJ2-7
clone_size: -
v_call: TRBV12-3/TRBV12-4
d_call: -
cdr3_aa: CARSLAGSSYEQYF
cdr3_nt: TGTGCCAGAAGTTTGGCGGGGAGCTCCTACGAGCAGTACTTC

j_call: TRBJ1-2
clone_size: -
v_call: TRBV9
d_call: -
cdr3_aa: CASSDGSTNYGYTF
cdr3_nt: TGTGCCAGCAGCGACGGGTCGACAAACTATGGCTACACCTTC

j_call: TRBJ1-3
clone_size: -
v_call: TRBV4-1
d_call: TRBD1
cdr3_aa: CASSQETGGTGNTIYF
cdr3_nt: TGCGCCAGCAGCCAAGAAACAGGGGGCACTGGAAACACCATATATTTT

j_call: TRBJ1-1
clone_size: -
v_call: TRBV27
d_call: -
cdr3_aa: CASSLSAAAEAFF
cdr3_nt: TGTGCCAGCAGTTTATCGGCGGCAGCGGAAGCTTTCTTT

j_call: TRBJ2-1
clone_size: few
v_call: TRBV5-1
d_call: -
cdr3_aa: CASSFRGGDNEQFF
cdr3_nt: TGCGCCAGCAGCTTTAGAGGGGGAGACAATGAGCAGTTCTTC

j_call: TRBJ2-7
clone_size: few
v_call: TRBV5-1
d_call: TRBD1
cdr3_aa: CASSVTGEGEQYF
cdr3_nt: TGCGCCAGCAGCGTGACAGGGGAAGGGGAGCAGTACTTC

j_call: TRBJ2-1
clone_size: -
v_call: TRBV20-1
d_call: TRBD1
cdr3_aa: CSADTGGSAPSHNEQFF
cdr3_nt: TGCAGTGCTGACACAGGGGGCTCTGCACCATCTCACAATGAGCAGTTCTTC

j_call: TRBJ1-4
clone_size: few
v_call: TRBV28
d_call: -
cdr3_aa: CASSSSHRKLFF
cdr3_nt: TGTGCCAGCAGTTCGTCACATCGGAAACTGTTTTTT